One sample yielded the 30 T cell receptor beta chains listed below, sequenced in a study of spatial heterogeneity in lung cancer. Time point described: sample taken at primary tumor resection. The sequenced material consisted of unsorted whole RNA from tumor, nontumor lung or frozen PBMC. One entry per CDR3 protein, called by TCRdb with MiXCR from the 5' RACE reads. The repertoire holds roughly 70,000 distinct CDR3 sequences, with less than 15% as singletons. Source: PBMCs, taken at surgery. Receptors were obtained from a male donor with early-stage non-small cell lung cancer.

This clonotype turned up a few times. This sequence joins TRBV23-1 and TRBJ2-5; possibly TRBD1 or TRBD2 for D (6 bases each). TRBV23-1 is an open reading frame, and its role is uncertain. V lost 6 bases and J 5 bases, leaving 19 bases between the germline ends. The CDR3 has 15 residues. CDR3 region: CASSYSRGLRETQYF. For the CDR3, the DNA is TGCGCCAGCAGCTATAGTCGGGGGCTTAGGGAGACCCAGTACTTC.

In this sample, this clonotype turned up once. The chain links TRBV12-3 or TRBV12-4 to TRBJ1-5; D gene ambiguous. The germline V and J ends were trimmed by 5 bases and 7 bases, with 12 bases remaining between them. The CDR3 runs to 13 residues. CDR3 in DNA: TGTGCCAGCAGTGGCCACCCGGGGCAGCCCCAGCATTTT. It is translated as CASSGHPGQPQHF.

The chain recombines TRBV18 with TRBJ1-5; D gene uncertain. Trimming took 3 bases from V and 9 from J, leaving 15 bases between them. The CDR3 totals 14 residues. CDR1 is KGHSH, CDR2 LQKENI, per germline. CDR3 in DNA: TGTGCCAGCTCACCCTACTCGGCTTTGGGGCCCCAGCATTTT. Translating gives CASSPYSALGPQHF.

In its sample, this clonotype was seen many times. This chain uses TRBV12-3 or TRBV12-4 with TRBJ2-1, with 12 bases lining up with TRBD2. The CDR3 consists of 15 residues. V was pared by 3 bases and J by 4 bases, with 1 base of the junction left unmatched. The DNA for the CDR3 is TGTGCCAGCAGTTTTGGACTAGCGGGATACAATGAGCAGTTCTTC. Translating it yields CASSFGLAGYNEQFF.

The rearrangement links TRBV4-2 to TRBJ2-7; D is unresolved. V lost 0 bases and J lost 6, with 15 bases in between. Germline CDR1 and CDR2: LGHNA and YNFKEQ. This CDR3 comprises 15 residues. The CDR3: CASSQEPATSAEQYF. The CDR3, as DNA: TGTGCCAGCAGCCAAGAACCGGCGACATCCGCCGAGCAGTACTTC.

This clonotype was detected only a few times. CDR3 DNA: TGTGCCAGCAGCTTAGTGGGGGGTGGGCCCCAGCATTTT. This codes for CASSLVGGGPQHF. This sequence joins TRBV7-6 and TRBJ1-5; perhaps TRBD1 as D (5 bases). The V gene's germline CDR1 is SGHVS and CDR2 FNYEAQ. V lost 1 base, J lost 9 bases, and 10 bases lay in between. The CDR3 spans 13 residues.

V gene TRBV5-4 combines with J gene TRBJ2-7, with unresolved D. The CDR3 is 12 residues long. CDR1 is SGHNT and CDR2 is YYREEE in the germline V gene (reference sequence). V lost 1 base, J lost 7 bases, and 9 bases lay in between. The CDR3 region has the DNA TGTGCCAGCAGCTTGAGAGGACGAGAGCAGTACTTC. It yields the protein CASSLRGREQYF.

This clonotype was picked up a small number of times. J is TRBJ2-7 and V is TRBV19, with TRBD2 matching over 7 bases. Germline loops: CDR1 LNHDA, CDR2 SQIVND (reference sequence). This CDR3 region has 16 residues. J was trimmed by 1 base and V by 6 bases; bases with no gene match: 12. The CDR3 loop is CASSTSGLGSSYEQYF. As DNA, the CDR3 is TGTGCCAGTAGCACTTCTGGACTAGGCAGTTCCTACGAGCAGTACTTC.

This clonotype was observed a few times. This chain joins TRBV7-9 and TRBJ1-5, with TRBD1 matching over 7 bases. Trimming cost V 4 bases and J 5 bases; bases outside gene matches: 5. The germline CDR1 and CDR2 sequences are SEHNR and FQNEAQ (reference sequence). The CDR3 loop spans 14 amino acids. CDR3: CASSSLQGDQPQHF. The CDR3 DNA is TGTGCCAGCAGCTCTTTGCAGGGGGATCAGCCCCAGCATTTT.

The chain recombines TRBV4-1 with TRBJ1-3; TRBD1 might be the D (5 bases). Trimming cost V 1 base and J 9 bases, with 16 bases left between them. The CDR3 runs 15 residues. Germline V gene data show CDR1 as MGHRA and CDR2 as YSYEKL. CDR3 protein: CASSQGTVGGGTIYF. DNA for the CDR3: TGCGCCAGCAGCCAAGGGACGGTGGGGGGAGGCACCATATATTTT.

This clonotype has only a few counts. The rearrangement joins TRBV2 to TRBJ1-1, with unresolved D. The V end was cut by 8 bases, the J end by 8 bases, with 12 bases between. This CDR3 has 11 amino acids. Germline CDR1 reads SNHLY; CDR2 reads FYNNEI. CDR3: CASDRGPEAFF. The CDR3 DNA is TGTGCCAGCGACCGGGGTCCCGAAGCTTTCTTT.

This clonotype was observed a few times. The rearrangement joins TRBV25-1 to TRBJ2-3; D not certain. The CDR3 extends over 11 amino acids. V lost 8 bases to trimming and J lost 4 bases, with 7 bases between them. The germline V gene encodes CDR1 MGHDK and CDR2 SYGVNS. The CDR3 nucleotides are TGTGCCAGCGCTTCTGCAGATACGCAGTATTTT. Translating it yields CASASADTQYF. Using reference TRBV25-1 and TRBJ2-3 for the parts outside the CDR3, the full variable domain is EADIYQTPRYLVIGTGKKITLECSQTMGHDKMYWYQQDPGMELHLIHYSYGVNSTEKGDLSSESTVSRIRTEHFPLTLESARPSHTSQYLCASASADTQYFGPGTRLTVL.

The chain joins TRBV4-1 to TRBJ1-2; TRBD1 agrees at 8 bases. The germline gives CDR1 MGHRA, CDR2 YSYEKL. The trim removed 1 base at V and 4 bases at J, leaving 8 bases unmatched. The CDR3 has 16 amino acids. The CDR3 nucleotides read TGCGCCAGCAGCCAAGCTAAAGGGGACAGGTTCTATGGCTACACCTTC. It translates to CASSQAKGDRFYGYTF.

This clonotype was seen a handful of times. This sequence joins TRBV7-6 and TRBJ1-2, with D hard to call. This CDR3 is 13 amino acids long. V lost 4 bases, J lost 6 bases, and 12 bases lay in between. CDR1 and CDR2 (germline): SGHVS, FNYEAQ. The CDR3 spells CASSSTSGNGYTF. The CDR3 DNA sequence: TGTGCCAGCAGCTCCACCAGTGGGAATGGCTACACCTTC.

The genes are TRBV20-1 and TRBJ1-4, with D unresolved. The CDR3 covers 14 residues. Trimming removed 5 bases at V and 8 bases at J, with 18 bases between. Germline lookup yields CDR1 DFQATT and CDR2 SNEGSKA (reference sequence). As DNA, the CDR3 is TGCAGTGCTTTCGTTGGGGTGGATAGGGAAAAACTGTTTTTT. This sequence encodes CSAFVGVDREKLFF.

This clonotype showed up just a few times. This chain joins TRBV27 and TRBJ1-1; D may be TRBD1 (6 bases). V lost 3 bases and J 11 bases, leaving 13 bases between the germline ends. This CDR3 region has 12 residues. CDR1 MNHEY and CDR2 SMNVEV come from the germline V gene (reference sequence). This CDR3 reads CASSFGGGQAFF. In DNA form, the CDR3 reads TGTGCCAGCAGTTTCGGTGGGGGGCAGGCTTTCTTT.

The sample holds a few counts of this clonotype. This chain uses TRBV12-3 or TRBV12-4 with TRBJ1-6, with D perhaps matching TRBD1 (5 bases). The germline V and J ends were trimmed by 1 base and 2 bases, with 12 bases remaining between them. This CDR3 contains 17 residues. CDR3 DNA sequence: TGTGCCAGCAGTTTAGAATTTAGGGGAGCCTATAATTCACCCCTCCACTTT. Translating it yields CASSLEFRGAYNSPLHF.

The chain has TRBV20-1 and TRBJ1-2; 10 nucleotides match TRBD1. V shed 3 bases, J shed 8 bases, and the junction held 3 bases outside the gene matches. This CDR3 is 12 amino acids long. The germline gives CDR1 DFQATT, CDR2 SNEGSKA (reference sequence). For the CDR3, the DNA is TGCAGTGCTAGGTCGACAGGGGGCGGCTACACCTTC. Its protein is CSARSTGGGYTF.

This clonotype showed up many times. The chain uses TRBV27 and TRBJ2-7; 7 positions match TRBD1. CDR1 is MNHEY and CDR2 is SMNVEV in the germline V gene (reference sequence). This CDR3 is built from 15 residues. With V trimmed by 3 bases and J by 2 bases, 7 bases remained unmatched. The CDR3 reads CASSFGQVGPYEQYF. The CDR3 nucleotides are TGTGCCAGCAGTTTCGGACAGGTCGGCCCCTACGAGCAGTACTTC.

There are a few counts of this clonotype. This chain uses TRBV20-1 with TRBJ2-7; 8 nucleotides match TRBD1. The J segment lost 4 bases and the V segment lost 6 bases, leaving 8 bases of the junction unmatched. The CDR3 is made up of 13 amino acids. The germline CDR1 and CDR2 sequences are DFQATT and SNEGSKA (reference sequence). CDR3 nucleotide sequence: TGCAGTGCGTCCGGGACAGGAATGTACGAGCAGTACTTC. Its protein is CSASGTGMYEQYF.

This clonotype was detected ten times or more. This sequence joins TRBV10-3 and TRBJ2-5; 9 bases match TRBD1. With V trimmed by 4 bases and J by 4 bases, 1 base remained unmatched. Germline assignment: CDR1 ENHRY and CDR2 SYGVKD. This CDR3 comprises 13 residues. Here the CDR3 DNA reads TGTGCCATCAGTGCGGACAGGGGAGAGACCCAGTACTTC. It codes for CAISADRGETQYF.

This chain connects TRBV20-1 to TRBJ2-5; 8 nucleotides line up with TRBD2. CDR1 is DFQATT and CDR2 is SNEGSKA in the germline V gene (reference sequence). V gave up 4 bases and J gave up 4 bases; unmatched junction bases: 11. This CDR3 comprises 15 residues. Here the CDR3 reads CSAKERRTSLETQYF. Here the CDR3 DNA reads TGCAGTGCTAAGGAGAGGCGGACTAGCCTAGAGACCCAGTACTTC.

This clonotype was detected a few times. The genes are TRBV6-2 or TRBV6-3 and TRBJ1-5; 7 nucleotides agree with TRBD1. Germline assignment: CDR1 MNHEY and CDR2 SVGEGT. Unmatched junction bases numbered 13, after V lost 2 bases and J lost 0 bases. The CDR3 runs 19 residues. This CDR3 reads CASSYPPVVGTDSNQPQHF. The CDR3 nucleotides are TGTGCCAGCAGTTACCCGCCAGTCGTGGGGACAGATAGCAATCAGCCCCAGCATTTT.

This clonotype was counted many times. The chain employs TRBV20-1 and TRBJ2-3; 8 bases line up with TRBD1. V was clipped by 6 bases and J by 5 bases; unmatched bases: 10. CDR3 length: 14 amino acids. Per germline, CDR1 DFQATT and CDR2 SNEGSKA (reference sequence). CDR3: CSASRQGIKDTQYF. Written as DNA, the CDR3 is TGCAGTGCCAGTCGACAGGGGATTAAAGATACGCAGTATTTT.

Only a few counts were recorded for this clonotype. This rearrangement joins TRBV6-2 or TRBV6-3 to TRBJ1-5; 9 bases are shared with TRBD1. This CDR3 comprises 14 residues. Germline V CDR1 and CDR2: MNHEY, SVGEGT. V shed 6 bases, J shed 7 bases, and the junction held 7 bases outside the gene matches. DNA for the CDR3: TGTGCCAGCAGAATGGGACAGGGAGGACAGCCCCAGCATTTT. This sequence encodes CASRMGQGGQPQHF.

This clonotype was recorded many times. CDR3 DNA: TGTGCCACCGGTGGGTCTAGGACTGAAGCTTTCTTT. Protein product: CATGGSRTEAFF. The gene calls are TRBV2 and TRBJ1-1; D ambiguous. V lost 10 bases, J lost 5 bases, and 14 bases lay in between. This CDR3 is built from 12 residues. Looked up from germline, CDR1 is SNHLY and CDR2 is FYNNEI.

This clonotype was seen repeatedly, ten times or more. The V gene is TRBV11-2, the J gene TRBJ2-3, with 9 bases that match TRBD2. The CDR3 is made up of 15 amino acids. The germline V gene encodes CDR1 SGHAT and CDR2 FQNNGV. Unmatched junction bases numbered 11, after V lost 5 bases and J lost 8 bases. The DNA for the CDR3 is TGTGCCAGCAGCCAACTAGCGGGTGACTACGGTACGCAGTATTTT. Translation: CASSQLAGDYGTQYF.

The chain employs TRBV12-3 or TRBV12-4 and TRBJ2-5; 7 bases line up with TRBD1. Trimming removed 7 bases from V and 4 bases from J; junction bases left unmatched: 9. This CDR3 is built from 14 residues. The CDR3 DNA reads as TGTGCCAGCACCCCTCGACAGGGCCGAGAGACCCAGTACTTC. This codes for CASTPRQGRETQYF.

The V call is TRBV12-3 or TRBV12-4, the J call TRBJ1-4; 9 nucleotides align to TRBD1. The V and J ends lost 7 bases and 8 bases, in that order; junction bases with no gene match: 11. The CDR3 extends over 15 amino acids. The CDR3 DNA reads TGTGCCAGCACCTCCTCTTCCGGGACAGGGGAAAAACTGTTTTTT. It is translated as CASTSSSGTGEKLFF.

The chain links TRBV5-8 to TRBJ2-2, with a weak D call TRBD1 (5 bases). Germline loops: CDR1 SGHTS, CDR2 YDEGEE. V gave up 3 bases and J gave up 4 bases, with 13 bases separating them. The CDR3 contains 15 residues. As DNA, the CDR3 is TGTGCCAGCAGCTCCAGGGTAGGCCCCACCGGGGAGCTGTTTTTT. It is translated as CASSSRVGPTGELFF.